The rows below give T cell receptor beta chains drawn from one sample of a study of blood T cell repertoires in COVID-19. Clones were read by immunoSEQ multiplex PCR, and TCRdb kept only the in-frame ones, dropping some. The data contain 90,000 to 130,000 clones, just over 75% of them singletons. Sequencing was carried out using peripheral blood. These receptors all stem from a woman at least 80 years old with acute or convalescent COVID-19. Both conserved end residues are part of each CDR3. The order of the fields is D gene, J gene, V gene, CDR3 protein, CDR3 DNA. D genes are given only for firm matches.

TRBD1 TRBJ2-2 TRBV5-1 CASSRDRSTGELFF TGCGCCAGCAGCAGGGACAGATCCACCGGGGAGCTGTTTTTT
- TRBJ1-5 TRBV7-2 CASSFAPGIGDQPQHF TGTGCCAGCAGCTTCGCCCCAGGGATTGGTGATCAGCCCCAGCATTTT
TRBD1 TRBJ1-4 TRBV11-2 CASSLDRVGKLFF TGTGCCAGCAGCTTGGACAGGGTGGGGAAACTGTTTTTT
- TRBJ2-3 TRBV2 CASSDTRIAFSSTDTQYF TGTGCCAGCAGTGACACCCGAATAGCTTTCTCTAGCACAGATACGCAGTATTTT
TRBD2 TRBJ2-1 TRBV7-9 CASSFERGNEQFF TGTGCCAGCAGCTTCGAGCGGGGTAATGAGCAGTTCTTC
- TRBJ2-3 TRBV3-1/TRBV3-2 CASSQDGGAGDTQYF TGTGCCAGCAGCCAAGATGGGGGGGCCGGGGATACGCAGTATTTT
- TRBJ2-1 TRBV6-5 CASSYSRSGLNEQFF TGTGCCAGCAGTTACTCGCGATCCGGACTCAATGAGCAGTTCTTC
- TRBJ1-1 TRBV6-1 CASSDRTALRNTEAFF TGTGCCAGCAGTGACCGGACAGCCCTACGGAACACTGAAGCTTTCTTT
TRBD2 TRBJ2-3 TRBV3-1/TRBV3-2 CASSYIGGAHADTQYF TGTGCCAGCAGCTACATCGGGGGGGCCCACGCAGATACGCAGTATTTT
- TRBJ1-2 TRBV19 CASSIANPGSYGYTF TGTGCCAGTAGTATAGCAAACCCGGGAAGCTATGGCTACACCTTC
TRBD1 TRBJ1-1 TRBV7-3 CASSLRQGAPEAFF TGTGCCAGCAGCTTAAGGCAGGGGGCCCCTGAAGCTTTCTTT
TRBD1 TRBJ2-7 TRBV4-1 CASGQRQGPEQYF TGCGCCAGCGGGCAGAGACAGGGCCCCGAGCAGTACTTC
TRBD1 TRBJ1-2 TRBV7-8 CASSQQGASYGYTF TGTGCCAGCAGCCAACAGGGGGCGAGCTATGGCTACACCTTC
- TRBJ2-7 TRBV19 CASSNRQPPYEQYF TGTGCCAGTAGTAACAGACAGCCCCCCTACGAGCAGTACTTC
- TRBJ2-7 TRBV5-4 CASSFPRGYEQYF TGTGCCAGCAGCTTCCCCAGGGGATACGAGCAGTACTTC